This is a list of T cell receptor beta chains from one sample in a study of T cell responses to AZD1222 COVID-19 vaccine. Sequencing was performed with immunoSEQ multiplex PCR; in TCRdb, only in-frame clones are kept and a portion is missing. The table records 110,000 to 150,000 clones, over 75% of them present only once. Specimen: peripheral blood, collected on day 0 of AZD1222 vaccination. These receptor sequences come from an adult in good health. Both conserved end residues are trimmed from each CDR3.

v_gene,CDR3aa
TRBV24-1,ATSDIQGANSTDTQY
TRBV7-8,ASSLGRYYGYT
TRBV10-1,ASSGGLYNEQF
TRBV6-5,ASSSKGQAKSPLH
TRBV4-1,ASSQGQGELF
TRBV7-2,ASSLDPIGGYT
TRBV27,ATSGGAGEKLF
TRBV10-3,AISEGGGRTEAF
TRBV4-1,ASSHLAGGSYEQY
TRBV30,AWSMGITYEQY
TRBV29-1,SVEDQLSLNYGYT
TRBV29-1,SVEGGEGLRRPF
TRBV28,ASSLSQGLGSNDQPQH
TRBV19,ASSTQGRPLFQPQH
TRBV6-5,ASTAPTRTGETQY
TRBV24-1,ATSDPGQNYGYT